This T cell receptor beta chain was sequenced during a study of regulatory T cells in long-lasting Graves disease. Trimming took off 4 bases at V and 8 bases at J, with 20 bases between the two ends. CDR3 length: 14 amino acids. The germline V gene has CDR1 DFQATT and CDR2 SNEGSKA (reference sequence). Specified time point: persistent/refractory GD, antithyroid drugs over 5 years with positive TRAb. Researchers made the TCR library from RNA that was extracted from PBMCs. The sample holds many counts of this clonotype. Researchers made TCR beta libraries by using iRepertoire HTBI primers and running Arm-PCR on CDR3 regions. From the multiplex PCR reads, TCRdb called clonotypes with MiXCR, one entry per CDR3 protein. Here the sample spans a few hundred thousand distinct CDR3 sequences, approximately 23% being singletons.

The source was peripheral blood mononuclear cells (PBMCs), collected when the disease was refractory, from a patient treated with antithyroid drugs. The rearrangement links TRBV20-1 to TRBJ2-5; D is perhaps TRBD2 (5 bases). This receptor was obtained from a female donor with Graves disease. CDR3 DNA: TGCAGTGCTACCTCCCGGACTGTTAAGAACACCCAGTACTTC. Its protein product is CSATSRTVKNTQYF.